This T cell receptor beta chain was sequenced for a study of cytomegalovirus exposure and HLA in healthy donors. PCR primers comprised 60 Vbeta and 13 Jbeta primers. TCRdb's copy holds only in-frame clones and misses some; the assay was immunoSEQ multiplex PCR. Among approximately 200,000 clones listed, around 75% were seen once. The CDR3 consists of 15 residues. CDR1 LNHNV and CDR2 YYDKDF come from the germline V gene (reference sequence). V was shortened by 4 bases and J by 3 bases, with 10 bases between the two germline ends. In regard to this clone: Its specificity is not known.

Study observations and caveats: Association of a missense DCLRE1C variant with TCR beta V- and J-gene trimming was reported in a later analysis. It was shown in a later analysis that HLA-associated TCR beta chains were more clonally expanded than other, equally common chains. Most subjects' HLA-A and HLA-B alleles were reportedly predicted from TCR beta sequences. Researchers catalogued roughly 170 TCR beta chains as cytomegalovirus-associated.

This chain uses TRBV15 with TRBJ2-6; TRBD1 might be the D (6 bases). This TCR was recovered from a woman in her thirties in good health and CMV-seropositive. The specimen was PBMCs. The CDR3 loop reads CATSTSGVGANVLTF. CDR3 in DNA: TGTGCCACCAGCACGTCAGGGGTTGGGGCCAACGTCCTGACTTTC.